This is a list of T cell receptor beta chains from one sample in a study of tumor-infiltrating lymphocytes in oesophageal squamous cell carcinoma. Each CDR3 protein gets one entry after TCRdb re-called the PCR reads with MiXCR. The sample has over 10,000 distinct CDR3 sequences, 50% to 65% seen once. Sequenced: esophageal tumor tissue. All receptors derive from a female donor with esophageal squamous cell carcinoma. CDR3s include the opening cysteine and the closing phenylalanine or tryptophan. D genes are given only for firm matches. Not all rows give a size; the values are once, few, many and, for expanded clones, a class.

v_gene,abundance,d_gene,len,j_gene,CDR3aa,CDR3nt
TRBV7-6,-,TRBD2,16,TRBJ2-5,CASSPPTSGSFETQYF,TGTGCCAGCAGCCCCCCGACTAGCGGGAGCTTCGAGACCCAGTACTTC
TRBV12-3/TRBV12-4,-,TRBD1,14,TRBJ2-7,CASRQGQGPYEQYF,TGTGCCAGCAGACAAGGACAGGGACCCTACGAGCAGTACTTC
TRBV7-8,-,-,15,TRBJ1-1,CASSHRIASNTEAFF,TGTGCCAGCAGCCACCGGATTGCCAGCAACACTGAAGCTTTCTTT
TRBV5-1,-,-,17,TRBJ2-1,CASSLAVVPGVYNEQFF,TGCGCCAGCAGCTTGGCCGTAGTCCCAGGGGTCTACAATGAGCAGTTCTTC
TRBV10-2,-,TRBD1,13,TRBJ1-1,CATGTGPSTEAFF,TGCGCCACAGGGACAGGACCGTCCACTGAAGCTTTCTTT
TRBV27,-,TRBD2,16,TRBJ2-7,CASSLYLSSGRNEQYF,TGTGCCAGCAGTTTATATCTGTCTAGCGGACGCAATGAGCAGTACTTC
TRBV7-2,few,TRBD2,16,TRBJ2-5,CASSLVPGTSGETQYF,TGTGCCAGCAGCTTAGTACCGGGGACTAGCGGAGAGACCCAGTACTTC
TRBV7-2,-,TRBD1,16,TRBJ1-1,CASSFGGQGLNTEAFF,TGTGCCAGCAGCTTCGGGGGACAGGGATTGAACACTGAAGCTTTCTTT
TRBV7-3,-,TRBD2,15,TRBJ2-7,CASSLDAGGYNEQYF,TGTGCCAGCAGCTTAGACGCCGGGGGGTACAATGAGCAGTACTTC
TRBV12-3/TRBV12-4,-,TRBD2,15,TRBJ2-5,CASTRLAGGGETQYF,TGTGCCAGCACCCGGCTAGCGGGAGGGGGAGAGACCCAGTACTTC
TRBV6-4,-,TRBD1,17,TRBJ2-6,CASSDSSGGSGANVLTF,TGTGCCAGCAGTGACTCGTCAGGGGGCTCTGGGGCCAACGTCCTGACTTTC
TRBV28,-,-,15,TRBJ2-5,CASSSPGLKGETQYF,TGTGCCAGCAGCAGCCCGGGACTCAAAGGGGAGACCCAGTACTTC
TRBV7-8,medium-sized,TRBD1,15,TRBJ1-5,CASSWGQGIGQPQHF,TGTGCCAGCAGCTGGGGACAGGGAATAGGTCAGCCCCAGCATTTT
TRBV12-3/TRBV12-4,-,-,15,TRBJ2-5,CASSLTSGGQETQYF,TGTGCCAGCAGTTTAACCTCAGGGGGGCAAGAGACCCAGTACTTC
TRBV7-9,-,TRBD1,13,TRBJ2-7,CASSDRVRDTQYF,TGTGCCAGTTCGGACAGGGTTAGAGATACGCAGTACTTC
TRBV27,-,TRBD1,14,TRBJ2-7,CASSSGQEAYEQYF,TGTGCCAGCAGTTCGGGACAGGAGGCCTACGAGCAGTACTTC
TRBV6-1,-,TRBD1,18,TRBJ2-3,CASSEVLLGQGAVDTQYF,TGTGCCAGCAGTGAAGTCCTCCTTGGACAGGGGGCAGTAGATACGCAGTATTTT